This T cell receptor beta chain was captured in a study of blood T cell repertoires in COVID-19. Germline V gene sequence: CDR1 SGHRS, CDR2 YFSETQ. The V gene end was trimmed by 0 bases and the J gene end by 9 bases; junction bases not matched to a gene: 7. The CDR3 has 14 residues. Produced via immunoSEQ multiplex PCR; TCRdb's table is partial and in-frame only. The sample carries 200,000 to 250,000 clones, roughly 80% recorded once. The rearrangement joins TRBV5-1 to TRBJ2-3; the match to TRBD2 covers 7 bases. This TCR came from a woman in her 70s with active or convalescent COVID-19. The sequenced sample consisted of peripheral blood. The CDR3 region is CASSLAWTRDTQYF. As DNA, the CDR3 is TGCGCCAGCAGCTTGGCCTGGACTAGGGACACGCAGTATTTT.